Listed below are T cell receptor beta chains from one sample, sequenced in a study of blood T cell repertoires in COVID-19. TCRdb keeps only in-frame clones here, not all; method: immunoSEQ multiplex PCR. The table records about 34,000 clones, around 91% of them present only once. The source material was peripheral blood. Receptors originate from a man aged 80 or over with acute or convalescent COVID-19. CDR3s include the opening cysteine and the closing phenylalanine or tryptophan.

j_call | v_call | cdr3_length | cdr3_aa
TRBJ1-6 | TRBV25-1 | 15 | CASREGDREDSPLHF
TRBJ2-3 | TRBV11-3 | 14 | CASSFTGSTDTQYF
TRBJ1-1 | TRBV6-5 | 13 | CASRPDGIGAAFF
TRBJ1-5 | TRBV27 | 17 | CASSPWTAVATNQPQHF
TRBJ2-2 | TRBV7-3 | 16 | CASSFNSGGAPGELFF
TRBJ1-1 | TRBV10-3 | 15 | CATKGQGGPNTEAFF
TRBJ2-5 | TRBV5-6 | 15 | CASSLLRLAPETQYF
TRBJ2-1 | TRBV29-1 | 12 | CSTGQGYNEQFF
TRBJ1-2 | TRBV6-2/TRBV6-3 | 14 | CASSPRRGGAGYTF
TRBJ2-2 | TRBV6-5 | 12 | CAGAGNTGELFF
TRBJ2-7 | TRBV29-1 | 11 | CSVNRGYEQYF
TRBJ1-1 | TRBV2 | 15 | CASSAEAGWNTEAFF
TRBJ2-7 | TRBV6-5 | 13 | CASSRDRGHEQYF
TRBJ1-2 | TRBV29-1 | 14 | CSVEDSGQYYGYTF
TRBJ2-7 | TRBV7-9 | 14 | CASSQQRSSYEQYF
TRBJ2-5 | TRBV3-1/TRBV3-2 | 15 | CASSLRLRLQETQYF
TRBJ1-5 | TRBV19 | 14 | CASSINRDEQPQHF
TRBJ1-2 | TRBV6-5 | 12 | CASSFPGGGYTF
TRBJ2-1 | TRBV2 | 17 | CASSPLGRSGGAHEQFF
TRBJ2-5 | TRBV6-2/TRBV6-3 | 13 | CASSYGSQETQYF
TRBJ1-2 | TRBV29-1 | 13 | CSVAGTGVMGYTF
TRBJ1-2 | TRBV10-1 | 14 | CASSGDRDSGGYTF
TRBJ1-1 | TRBV6-2/TRBV6-3 | 11 | CASSYLGRAFF
TRBJ1-1 | TRBV7-9 | 14 | CASSLGPWNTEAFF
TRBJ1-2 | TRBV6-5 | 12 | CASSLGREGYTF
TRBJ1-3 | TRBV7-3 | 13 | CASSGTAGNTIYF
TRBJ2-3 | TRBV27 | 15 | CASSVRTGELLTQYF
TRBJ1-4 | TRBV5-1 | 14 | CASSPTTGTAKLFF
TRBJ2-3 | TRBV2 | 14 | CASSGRVGTDTQYF
TRBJ1-6 | TRBV9 | 14 | CASSVGTDNSPLHF
TRBJ1-5 | TRBV19 | 14 | CASTLDRGGQPQHF
TRBJ1-4 | TRBV30 | 13 | CAWSSRTGEKLFF
TRBJ2-3 | TRBV27 | 14 | CASSWQGFTDTQYF
TRBJ1-2 | TRBV30 | 11 | CAWSGGGGYTF
TRBJ1-2 | TRBV30 | 13 | CAWKRVEGGGYTF
TRBJ2-5 | TRBV19 | 12 | CSTGPKKETQYF
TRBJ1-5 | TRBV7-2 | 15 | CASSHSGGPDQPQHF
TRBJ2-1 | TRBV15 | 14 | CATRELAVKNEQFF
TRBJ1-6 | TRBV4-2 | 15 | CASSQDPTENSPLHF
TRBJ2-5 | TRBV6-5 | 15 | CASSSLRGIQETQYF